The 10 T cell receptor beta chains reported below all come from one sample, sequenced in a study of blood T cell repertoires in COVID-19. The assay was immunoSEQ multiplex PCR, and TCRdb's table has in-frame clones only and misses some. This sample has around 72,000 clones, with less than 90% found just once. The sequenced sample was peripheral blood. These receptors all come from an elderly woman with acute or convalescent COVID-19.

The chain recombines TRBV9 with TRBJ1-1; TRBD1 matches 7 bases. Trimming at V came to 4 bases and at J to 6 bases, leaving 9 bases not matched to a gene. From germline, CDR1 is SGDLS and CDR2 YYNGEE. The CDR3 runs to 14 residues. This chain's CDR3 is CASSPRQGLAEAFF. The CDR3 nucleotides read TGTGCCAGCAGCCCGAGACAGGGATTGGCTGAAGCTTTCTTT.

V is TRBV7-8 and J is TRBJ1-5, with D perhaps TRBD1 (5 bases). This CDR3 is 15 amino acids long. Deletions cut 2 bases from V and 2 bases from J, with 10 bases between. Germline CDR1 is SGHVS and CDR2 is FQNEAQ. The CDR3 sequence is CASSLYLQGNQPQHF. The CDR3 DNA reads as TGTGCCAGCAGCTTATACCTACAGGGCAATCAGCCCCAGCATTTT.

The rearrangement uses TRBV9 and TRBJ2-3, with a weak D call TRBD2 (6 bases). The CDR3 sequence is 16 residues long. Per germline, CDR1 SGDLS and CDR2 YYNGEE. The V gene lost 0 bases and the J gene lost 0 bases, with 11 bases spanning the gap. CDR3 bases: TGTGCCAGCAGCGTAGGTGGCGGGGCGAGCACAGATACGCAGTATTTT. Translating it yields CASSVGGGASTDTQYF. The full variable domain, its missing parts supplied by reference TRBV9 and TRBJ2-3, is DSGVTQTPKHLITATGQRVTLRCSPRSGDLSVYWYQQSLDQGLQFLIQYYNGEERAKGNILERFSAQQFPDLHSELNLSSLELGDSALYFCASSVGGGASTDTQYFGPGTRLTVL.

The genes are TRBV5-6 and TRBJ2-7; 7 bases fit TRBD1. Germline V gene lookup returns CDR1 SGHDT and CDR2 YYEEEE. This CDR3 is 13 amino acids long. V trimming: 10 bases; J trimming: 3 bases; junction bases outside the gene matches: 10. CDR3 region: CASRSRGNYEQYF. Here the CDR3 DNA reads TGTGCCTCGAGATCCAGGGGGAACTACGAGCAGTACTTC.

V and J are TRBV6-5 and TRBJ1-5, with a possible D match to TRBD1 (5 bases). The CDR3 has 15 residues. V dropped 5 bases and J dropped 4 bases, with 15 bases sitting between them. CDR1 is MNHEY and CDR2 is SVGAGI in the germline V gene. The CDR3 region has the DNA TGTGCCAGCAGTCCCCGGTTGGGGGGGAATCAGCCCCAGCATTTT. This sequence encodes CASSPRLGGNQPQHF.

This chain connects TRBV2 to TRBJ1-4; the D is unclear. The germline V and J ends were trimmed by 7 bases and 12 bases, with 12 bases remaining between them. Germline V gives CDR1 SNHLY, CDR2 FYNNEI. This CDR3 is built from 11 residues. This chain's CDR3 is CASTQYGELFF. As DNA, the CDR3 is TGTGCCAGCACGCAATACGGGGAACTGTTTTTT.

The chain links TRBV5-4 to TRBJ2-1; 10 nucleotides agree with TRBD2. CDR1 SGHNT and CDR2 YYREEE come from the germline V gene (reference sequence). V lost 9 bases to trimming and J lost 3 bases; unmatched junction nucleotides: 12. The CDR3 runs 16 residues. CDR3: CATLSSGSLGYNEQFF. CDR3 coding DNA: TGTGCCACCTTATCTAGCGGGAGTTTGGGCTACAATGAGCAGTTCTTC.

This sequence joins TRBV19 and TRBJ1-1; D not certain. V was cut by 3 bases and J by 1 base, with 9 bases left in between. Germline CDR1 LNHDA, CDR2 SQIVND (reference sequence). This CDR3 is built from 14 residues. CDR3 coding DNA: TGTGCCAGTAGTATTCAGCCAGGGAACACTGAAGCTTTCTTT. This encodes CASSIQPGNTEAFF.

The chain links TRBV25-1 to TRBJ2-7, with 8 bases that match TRBD2. Germline V lookup: CDR1 MGHDK, CDR2 SYGVNS. J lost 0 bases, V lost 5 bases, and 3 bases had no gene match. The CDR3 has 14 residues. The CDR3 DNA reads as TGTGCCAGCAGTAGGCGGGAGGCCTCCTACGAGCAGTACTTC. Translation gives CASSRREASYEQYF.

The chain joins TRBV5-1 to TRBJ2-2; 10 nucleotides agree with TRBD2. Germline values: CDR1 SGHRS, CDR2 YFSETQ. The CDR3 is 19 amino acids. The junction had 8 bases not matched to a gene; V was cut back by 0 bases and J by 0 bases. CDR3 region: CASSLERASGGTNTGELFF. The CDR3, as DNA: TGCGCCAGCAGCTTGGAAAGGGCTAGCGGGGGAACGAACACCGGGGAGCTGTTTTTT.